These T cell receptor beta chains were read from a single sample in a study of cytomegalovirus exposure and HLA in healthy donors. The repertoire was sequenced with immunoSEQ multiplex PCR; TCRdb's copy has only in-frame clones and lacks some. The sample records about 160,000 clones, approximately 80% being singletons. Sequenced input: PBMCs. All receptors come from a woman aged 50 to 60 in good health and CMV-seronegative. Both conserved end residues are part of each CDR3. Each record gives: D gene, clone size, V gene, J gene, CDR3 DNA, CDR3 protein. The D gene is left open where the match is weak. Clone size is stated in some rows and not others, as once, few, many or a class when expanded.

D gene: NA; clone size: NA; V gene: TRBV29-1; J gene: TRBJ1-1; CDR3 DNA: TGCAGTTCCTCCGACAGTCAATGGACTGAAGCTTTCTTT; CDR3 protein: CSSSDSQWTEAFF
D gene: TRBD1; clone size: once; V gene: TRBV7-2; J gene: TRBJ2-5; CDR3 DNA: TGTGCCAGCAACAGGGGGTACCAAGAGACCCAGTACTTC; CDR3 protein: CASNRGYQETQYF
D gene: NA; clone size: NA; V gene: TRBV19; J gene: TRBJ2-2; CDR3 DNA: TGTGCCAGTAGTATAGAGGGGGGGAACACCGGGGAGCTGTTTTTT; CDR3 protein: CASSIEGGNTGELFF
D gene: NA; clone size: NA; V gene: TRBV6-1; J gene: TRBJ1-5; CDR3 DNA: TGTGCCAGCAGTGGCGGCGATCAGCCCCAGCATTTT; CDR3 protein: CASSGGDQPQHF
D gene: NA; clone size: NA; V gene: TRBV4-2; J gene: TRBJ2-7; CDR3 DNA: TGTGCCAGCAGCCAAGATTTGGAGGGCGAGCAGTACTTC; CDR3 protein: CASSQDLEGEQYF
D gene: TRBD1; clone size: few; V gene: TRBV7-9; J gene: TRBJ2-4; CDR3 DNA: TGTGCCAGCAGCTCTGCGACAGGGGCGAAATACATTCAGTACTTC; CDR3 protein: CASSSATGAKYIQYF
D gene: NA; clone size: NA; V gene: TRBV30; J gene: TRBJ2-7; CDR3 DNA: TGTGCCTGGGAGAAGGGGCCCCCCTACGAGCAGTACTTC; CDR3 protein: CAWEKGPPYEQYF
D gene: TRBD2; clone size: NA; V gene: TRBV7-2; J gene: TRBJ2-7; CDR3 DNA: TGTGCCAGCAGCCGCACTAGCGGGAATACAAACGAGCAGTACTTC; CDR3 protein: CASSRTSGNTNEQYF
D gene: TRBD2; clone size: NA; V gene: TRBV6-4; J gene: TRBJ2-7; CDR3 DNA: TGTGCCAGCAGTGTTCCGGGACTAGCAGTTTACGAGCAGTACTTC; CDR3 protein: CASSVPGLAVYEQYF
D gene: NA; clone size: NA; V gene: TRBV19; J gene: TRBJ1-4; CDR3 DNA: TGTGCCAGTAAATATGGGGGGGCAAATGAAAAACTGTTTTTT; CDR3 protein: CASKYGGANEKLFF
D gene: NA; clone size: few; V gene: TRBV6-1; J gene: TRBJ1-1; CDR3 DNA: TGTGCCAGCAGTGACAGGGACATGAACACTGAAGCTTTCTTT; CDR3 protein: CASSDRDMNTEAFF
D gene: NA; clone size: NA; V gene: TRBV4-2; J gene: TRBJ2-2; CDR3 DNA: TGTGCCAGCAGCGAGGCTTCCGGGAGTGGTGACACCGGGGAGCTGTTTTTT; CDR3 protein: CASSEASGSGDTGELFF
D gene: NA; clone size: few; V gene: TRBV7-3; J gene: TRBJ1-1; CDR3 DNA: TGTGCCAGCACCGTTCGGCAGGAGGTTCTAGCTTTCTTT; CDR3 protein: CASTVRQEVLAFF
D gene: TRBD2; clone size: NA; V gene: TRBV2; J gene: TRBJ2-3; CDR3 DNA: TGTGCCAGCTTCGGACTAGCGGGAGATACGCAGTATTTT; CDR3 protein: CASFGLAGDTQYF
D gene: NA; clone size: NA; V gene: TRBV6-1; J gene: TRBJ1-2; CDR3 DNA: TGTGCCAGCAGTGACAGGGTGCTCTCTGGCTACACCTTC; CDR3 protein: CASSDRVLSGYTF
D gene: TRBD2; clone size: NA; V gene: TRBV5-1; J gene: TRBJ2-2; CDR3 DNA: TGCGCCAGCAGCTTGGCCCGCGGGGGGGCCGGGGAGCTGTTTTTT; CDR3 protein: CASSLARGGAGELFF
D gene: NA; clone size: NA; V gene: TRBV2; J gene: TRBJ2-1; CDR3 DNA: TGTGCCAGCAAAGGATTCGCGTCGACTAGTAGGGGGCATGAGCAGTTCTTC; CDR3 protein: CASKGFASTSRGHEQFF
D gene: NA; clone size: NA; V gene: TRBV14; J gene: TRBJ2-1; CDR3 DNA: TGTGCCAGCAGCCAAGCGGGGGGCCCCTACAATGAGCAGTTCTTC; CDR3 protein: CASSQAGGPYNEQFF
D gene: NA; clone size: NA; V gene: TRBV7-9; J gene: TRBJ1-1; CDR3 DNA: TGTGCCAGCAGCCCCTCGGGGGGCGGCTCTCTTAGGAACACTGAAGCTTTCTTT; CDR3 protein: CASSPSGGGSLRNTEAFF
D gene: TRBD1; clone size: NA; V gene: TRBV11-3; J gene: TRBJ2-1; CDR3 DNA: TGTGCCAGCAGCTTGGACAGGGCCAATGAGCAGTTCTTC; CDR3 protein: CASSLDRANEQFF
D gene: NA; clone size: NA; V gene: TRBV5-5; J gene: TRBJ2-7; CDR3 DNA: TGTGCCAGCAGCTTGAGGCCAGGGACCTACGAGCAGTACTTC; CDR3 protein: CASSLRPGTYEQYF
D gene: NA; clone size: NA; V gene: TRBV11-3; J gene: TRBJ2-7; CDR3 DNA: TGTGCCAGCACCCCCCCGGCAGGGGGGACCTACGAGCAGTACTTC; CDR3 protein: CASTPPAGGTYEQYF
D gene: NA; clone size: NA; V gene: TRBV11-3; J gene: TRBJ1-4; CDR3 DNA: TGTGCCAGCAACCTGACAGGACGCGAAAAACTGTTTTTT; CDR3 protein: CASNLTGREKLFF
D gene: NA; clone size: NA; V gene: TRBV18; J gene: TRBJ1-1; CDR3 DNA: TGTGCCAGCTCACCAACGATAGCGAACACTGAAGCTTTCTTT; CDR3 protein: CASSPTIANTEAFF
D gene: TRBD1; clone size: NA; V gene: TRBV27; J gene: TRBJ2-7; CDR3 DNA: TGTGCCAGCACCTTCCGGGACAGCGGCTACGAGCAGTACTTC; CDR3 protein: CASTFRDSGYEQYF
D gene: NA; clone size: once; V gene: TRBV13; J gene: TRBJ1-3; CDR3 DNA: TGTGCCAGCAGCATTTCGGCCGGAGCTGGAAACACCATATATTTT; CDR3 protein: CASSISAGAGNTIYF
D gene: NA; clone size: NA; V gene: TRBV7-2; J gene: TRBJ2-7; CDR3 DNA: TGTGCCAGCAGCCCGGTTCGTGGGAGCCCCTACGAGCAGTACTTC; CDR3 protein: CASSPVRGSPYEQYF
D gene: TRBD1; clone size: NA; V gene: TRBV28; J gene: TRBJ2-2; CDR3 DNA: TGTGCCAGCAGGACGGACAGGGGCTACACCGGGGAGCTGTTTTTT; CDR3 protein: CASRTDRGYTGELFF
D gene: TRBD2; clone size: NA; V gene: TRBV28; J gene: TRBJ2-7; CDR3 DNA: TGTGCCAGCAGTGGGGGACTAGCGGGGACCTACGAGCAGTACTTC; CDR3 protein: CASSGGLAGTYEQYF
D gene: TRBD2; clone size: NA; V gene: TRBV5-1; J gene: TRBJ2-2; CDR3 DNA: TGCGCCAGCAGCTCATCTAGCGGGGGGGCCCCGGGGGAGCTGTTTTTT; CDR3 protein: CASSSSSGGAPGELFF
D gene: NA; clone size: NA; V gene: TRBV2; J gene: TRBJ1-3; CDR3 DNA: TGTGCCAGCAGTGAAGTTGCAGCTGGAAACACCATATATTTT; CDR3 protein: CASSEVAAGNTIYF
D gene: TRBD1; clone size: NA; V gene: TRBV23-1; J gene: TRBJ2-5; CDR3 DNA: TGCGCCAGCAGTCAGGACCGGGACAGGGGGCATGAGACCCAGTACTTC; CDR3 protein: CASSQDRDRGHETQYF
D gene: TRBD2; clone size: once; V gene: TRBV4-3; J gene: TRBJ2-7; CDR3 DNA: TGCGCCAGCAGCCAAGATCGTACTAGCGGGGTCTACGAGCAGTACTTC; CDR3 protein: CASSQDRTSGVYEQYF
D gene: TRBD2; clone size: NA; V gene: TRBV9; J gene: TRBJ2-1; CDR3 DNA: TGTGCCAGCAGCGTCATAGCGGGGAGGCCGGGGGAGCAGTTCTTC; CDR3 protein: CASSVIAGRPGEQFF
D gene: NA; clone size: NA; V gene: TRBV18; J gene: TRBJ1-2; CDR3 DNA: TGTGCCAGCTCACCGACACTTAACTATGGCTACACCTTC; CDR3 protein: CASSPTLNYGYTF
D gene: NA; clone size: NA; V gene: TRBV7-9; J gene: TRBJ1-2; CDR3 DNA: TGTGCCAGCAGCTTAGCATCAGGTTTTTTATCTGGCTACACCTTC; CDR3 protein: CASSLASGFLSGYTF
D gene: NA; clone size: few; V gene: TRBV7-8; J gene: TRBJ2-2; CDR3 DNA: TGTGCCAGCAGCTTAGTCGTTGCCGGGGAGCTGTTTTTT; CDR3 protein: CASSLVVAGELFF
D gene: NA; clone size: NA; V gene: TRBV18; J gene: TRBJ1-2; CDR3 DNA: TGTGCCAGCTCACCGGCGGGGAACTATGGCTACACCTTC; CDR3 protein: CASSPAGNYGYTF
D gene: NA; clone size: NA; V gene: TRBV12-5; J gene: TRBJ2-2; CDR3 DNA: TGTGCTAGTGGTTTGTTGGGAGAATGGGCCGGGGAGCTGTTTTTT; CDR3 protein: CASGLLGEWAGELFF
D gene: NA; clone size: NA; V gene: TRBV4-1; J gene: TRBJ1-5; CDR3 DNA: TGCGCCAGCAGCCAAGACGGTGGACAGATCAATCAGCCCCAGCATTTT; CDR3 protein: CASSQDGGQINQPQHF
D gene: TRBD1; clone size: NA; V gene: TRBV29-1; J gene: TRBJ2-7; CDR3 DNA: TGCGCGGCCGGGACAGGGATTTACGAGCAGTACTTC; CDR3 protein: CAAGTGIYEQYF
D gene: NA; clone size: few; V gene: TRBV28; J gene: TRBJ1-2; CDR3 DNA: TGTGCCAGCACCCCATCGTGGGGGCTTGACTATGGCTACACCTTC; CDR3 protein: CASTPSWGLDYGYTF
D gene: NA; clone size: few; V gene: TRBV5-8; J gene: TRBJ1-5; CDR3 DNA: TGTGCCAGCAGCTCGCAGGGCTATAGCAATCAGCCCCAGCATTTT; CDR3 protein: CASSSQGYSNQPQHF
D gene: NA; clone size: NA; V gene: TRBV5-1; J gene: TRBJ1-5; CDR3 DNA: TGCGCCAGCAGCTTAGACACCAATCAGCCCCAGCATTTT; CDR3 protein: CASSLDTNQPQHF
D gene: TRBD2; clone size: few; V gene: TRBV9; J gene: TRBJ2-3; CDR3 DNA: TGTGCCAGCAGCGTAGGAGGCGGGAGTTCGTCAGATACGCAGTATTTT; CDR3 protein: CASSVGGGSSSDTQYF
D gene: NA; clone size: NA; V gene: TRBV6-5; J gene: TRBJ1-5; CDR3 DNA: TGTGCCAGCAGTAGGGGCGGAGAGGGGGATCAGCCCCAGCATTTT; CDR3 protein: CASSRGGEGDQPQHF
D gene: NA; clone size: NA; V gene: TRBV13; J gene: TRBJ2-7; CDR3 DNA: TGTGCCAGCAGCGCAGGGCCCTCCTCGGGCGAGCAGTACTTC; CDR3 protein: CASSAGPSSGEQYF
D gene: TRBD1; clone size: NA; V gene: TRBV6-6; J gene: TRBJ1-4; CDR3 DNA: TGTGCCAGCAGTTACGCGGGACAGTCTAATGAAAAACTGTTTTTT; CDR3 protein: CASSYAGQSNEKLFF
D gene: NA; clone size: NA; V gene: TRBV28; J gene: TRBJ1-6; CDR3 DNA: TGTGCCAGCAGTCCTCGGGTGGGGAGTTTGAATTCACCCCTCCACTTT; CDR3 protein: CASSPRVGSLNSPLHF
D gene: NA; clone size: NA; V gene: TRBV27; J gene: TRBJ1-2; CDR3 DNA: TGTGCCAGCAGTTTTATCGGGGGATCCGCGAGCGGCTACACCTTC; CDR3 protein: CASSFIGGSASGYTF
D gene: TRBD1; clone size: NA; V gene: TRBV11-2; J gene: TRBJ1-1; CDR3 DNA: TGTGCCAGCAGCTTGTCTACAGGGGGCACTGAAGCTTTCTTT; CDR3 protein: CASSLSTGGTEAFF
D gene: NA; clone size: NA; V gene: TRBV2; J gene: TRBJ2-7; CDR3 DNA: TGTGCCAGCAGTGGAAGGGGGATGTGGGACGAGCAGTACTTC; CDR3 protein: CASSGRGMWDEQYF
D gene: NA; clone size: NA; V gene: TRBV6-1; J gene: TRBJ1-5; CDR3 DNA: TGTGCCAGCAGTGAAGGATCAGGGTTCAATCAGCCCCAGCATTTT; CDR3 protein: CASSEGSGFNQPQHF